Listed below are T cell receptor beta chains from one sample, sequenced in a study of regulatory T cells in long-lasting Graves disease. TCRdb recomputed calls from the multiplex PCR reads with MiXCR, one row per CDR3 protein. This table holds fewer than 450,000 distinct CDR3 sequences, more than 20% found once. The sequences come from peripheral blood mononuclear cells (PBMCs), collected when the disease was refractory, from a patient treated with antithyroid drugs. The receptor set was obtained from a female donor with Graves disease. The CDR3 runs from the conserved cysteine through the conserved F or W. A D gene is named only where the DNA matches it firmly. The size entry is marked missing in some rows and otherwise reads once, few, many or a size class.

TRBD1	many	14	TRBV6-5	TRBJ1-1	TGTGCCAGCAGTTATAGGGGGCAGAACACTGAAGCTTTCTTT	CASSYRGQNTEAFF
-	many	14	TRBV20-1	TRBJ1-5	TGCAGTGCTAGACAAGGGACGGATAATCAGCCCCAGCATTTT	CSARQGTDNQPQHF
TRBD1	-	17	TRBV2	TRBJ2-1	TGTGCCAGCAGCCGATCAAGGACAGGGAATATCTACAATGAGCAGTTCTTC	CASSRSRTGNIYNEQFF
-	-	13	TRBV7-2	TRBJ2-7	TGTGCCAGCAGCTCAGGCGTCTCCTACGAGCAGTACTTC	CASSSGVSYEQYF
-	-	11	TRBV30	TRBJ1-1	TGTGCCTGGGATGAGGGGACTGAAGCTTTCTTT	CAWDEGTEAFF
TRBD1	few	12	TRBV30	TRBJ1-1	TGTGCCTGGAGGACAGGGACAGGGAAAGCTTTCTTT	CAWRTGTGKAFF
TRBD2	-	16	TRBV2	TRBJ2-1	TGTGCCAGCAGTGAAGGGGCGGGGGGGGGTATCGATGAGCAGTTCTTC	CASSEGAGGGIDEQFF
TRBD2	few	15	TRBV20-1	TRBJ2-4	TGCAGTGCTAACTCACTAGCGGAGAACAAAAACATTCAGTACTTC	CSANSLAENKNIQYF
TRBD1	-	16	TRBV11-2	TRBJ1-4	TGTGCCAGCAGCCCAACCTCGGACAGGGCATCGTCGGAACTGTTTTTT	CASSPTSDRASSELFF
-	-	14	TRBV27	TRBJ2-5	TGTGCCAGCAGTTGGGCAGGGAACCAAGAGACCCAGTACTTC	CASSWAGNQETQYF
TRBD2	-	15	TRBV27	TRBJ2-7	TGTGCCAGCAGTTCCCGACCCCGACTAGCTTTCGAGCAGTACTTC	CASSSRPRLAFEQYF
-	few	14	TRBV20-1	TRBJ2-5	TGCAGTGCTAGAGATGGGGCCGGCTGGGAGACCCAGTACTTC	CSARDGAGWETQYF
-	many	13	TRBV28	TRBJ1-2	TGTGCCAGCAGGTCCCCTAGTTTCGGTGGCTACACCTTC	CASRSPSFGGYTF
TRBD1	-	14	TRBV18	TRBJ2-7	TGTGCCAGCTCACCGACAGGGGAAAAAGGCGAGCAGTACTTC	CASSPTGEKGEQYF
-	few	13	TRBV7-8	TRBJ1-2	TGTGCCAGCAGCTTGTACCTTTCTTGGGCCTACACCTTC	CASSLYLSWAYTF